Below are 17 T cell receptor beta chains sequenced from a single sample in a study of cytomegalovirus exposure and HLA in healthy donors. The study ran its PCR with 60 Vbeta and 13 Jbeta primers. Assay used: immunoSEQ multiplex PCR; TCRdb lists only in-frame clones, some missing. The sample consists of under 200,000 clones, roughly 68% of them appearing once. Source material: PBMCs. The receptors here all came from a woman aged 25 to 39 in good health and CMV-seronegative.

The V gene is TRBV10-3, the J gene TRBJ1-5; D possibly corresponds to TRBD1 (6 bases). From germline, CDR1 is ENHRY and CDR2 SYGVKD. Between the trimmed V and J ends, which lost 2 bases and 4 bases, there was a span of 9 bases. This CDR3 comprises 14 residues. CDR3 amino acids: CAISEGGANQPQHF. The CDR3 DNA reads TGTGCCATCAGTGAGGGGGGGGCAAATCAGCCCCAGCATTTT.

The rearrangement links TRBV5-1 to TRBJ2-7, with 9 bases lining up with TRBD2. Germline trimming cut 3 bases from V and 4 bases from J; bases unmatched to any gene: 8. This CDR3 region has 15 residues. CDR1 is SGHRS, CDR2 YFSETQ, per germline. CDR3 residues: CASSSNSGSLYEQYF. In nucleotides, the CDR3 is TGCGCCAGCAGCTCCAATAGCGGGAGCTTATACGAGCAGTACTTC.

The rearrangement joins TRBV9 to TRBJ2-3, with D uncertain. Trimming cost V 0 bases and J 4 bases, with 12 bases left between them. This CDR3 is built from 15 residues. Germline CDR1 SGDLS, CDR2 YYNGEE. CDR3 nucleotides: TGTGCCAGCAGCGTAGCCCTAAGTGGGCCAGATACGCAGTATTTT. This encodes CASSVALSGPDTQYF.

This clone has more than one count but fewer than ten. The chain uses TRBV6-5 and TRBJ1-6, with 8 bases matching TRBD1. CDR1 MNHEY and CDR2 SVGAGI come from the germline V gene. Trimming removed 6 bases from V and 2 bases from J; junction bases left unmatched: 3. This CDR3 region has 15 residues. Written as DNA, the CDR3 is TGTGCCAGCAGCGTGGACAGGGCCTATAATTCACCCCTCCACTTT. Encoded protein: CASSVDRAYNSPLHF.

This rearrangement joins TRBV6-5 to TRBJ1-2, with 7 bases lining up with TRBD1. V was clipped by 2 bases and J by 6 bases; unmatched bases: 6. Per the germline V gene, CDR1 is MNHEY and CDR2 is SVGAGI. The CDR3 contains 14 residues. The CDR3 is CASSYRTGYNGYTF. For the CDR3, the DNA is TGTGCCAGCAGTTACCGGACAGGTTATAATGGCTACACCTTC.

This chain connects TRBV7-6 to TRBJ1-2; 8 bases agree with TRBD1. CDR1 is SGHVS and CDR2 is FNYEAQ in the germline V gene. Germline trimming cut 5 bases from V and 6 bases from J; bases unmatched to any gene: 14. The CDR3 totals 16 residues. CDR3 region: CASSPGDRTLMDGYTF. The CDR3 region has the DNA TGTGCCAGCAGCCCGGGGGACAGGACTTTAATGGATGGCTACACCTTC.

V usage is TRBV5-4 and J usage is TRBJ2-7; 7 bases are shared with TRBD2. V lost 4 bases, J lost 0 bases, and 7 bases stayed unmatched. This CDR3 has 15 amino acids. Germline values: CDR1 SGHNT, CDR2 YYREEE (reference sequence). Here the CDR3 reads CASSIAGVYSYEQYF. The CDR3 nucleotides are TGTGCCAGCAGCATAGCGGGTGTTTACTCCTACGAGCAGTACTTC.

The gene calls are TRBV6-6 and TRBJ2-7; TRBD1 agrees at 10 bases. The CDR3 runs to 16 residues. The ends lost 6 bases at V and 2 bases at J; junction bases unmatched: 10. Germline CDR1 is MNHNY and CDR2 is SVGAGI (reference sequence). CDR3 region: CASRSFDRGPPYEQYF. The CDR3 nucleotides are TGTGCCAGCAGATCCTTCGACAGGGGGCCACCCTACGAGCAGTACTTC.

The chain has TRBV7-3 and TRBJ2-2, with D unclear. The CDR3 totals 18 residues. Between the trimmed V and J ends, which lost 1 base and 0 bases, there was a span of 15 bases. The germline gives CDR1 SGHTA, CDR2 FQGTGA. CDR3 sequence (DNA): TGTGCCAGCAGCTTAAAGCCCGCTCTAAGAACGAACACCGGGGAGCTGTTTTTT. Translated: CASSLKPALRTNTGELFF.

The chain carries TRBV19 and TRBJ2-3; 7 nucleotides match TRBD2. The CDR3 is made up of 18 amino acids. The junction had 15 bases not matched to a gene; V was cut back by 2 bases and J by 4 bases. Germline values: CDR1 LNHDA, CDR2 SQIVND (reference sequence). Here the CDR3 DNA reads TGTGCCAGTAGTATACCATGGCCGGCAGCGGGGCGACCAGATACGCAGTATTTT. Protein: CASSIPWPAAGRPDTQYF.

The chain couples TRBV9 to TRBJ2-7; D is perhaps TRBD2 (7 bases). The CDR3 is 16 residues long. The germline gives CDR1 SGDLS, CDR2 YYNGEE. V was clipped by 0 bases and J by 4 bases, with 17 bases between them. This chain's CDR3 is CASSVADTGGQYEQYF. The CDR3 DNA sequence: TGTGCCAGCAGCGTAGCCGACACGGGGGGCCAGTACGAGCAGTACTTC.

The chain joins TRBV27 to TRBJ1-3, with D possibly matching TRBD1 (6 bases). The CDR3 has 14 residues. The germline CDR1 and CDR2 sequences are MNHEY and SMNVEV (reference sequence). V shed 6 bases and J shed 3 bases, with 12 bases lying between them. CDR3 in DNA: TGTGCCAGCAGGTCAGGGGCGTATGGAAACACCATATATTTT. Amino acid sequence: CASRSGAYGNTIYF.

The rearrangement links TRBV13 to TRBJ1-5; 11 bases match TRBD1. Germline lookup yields CDR1 PRHDT and CDR2 FYEKMQ (reference sequence). This CDR3 is built from 19 residues. J gave up 0 bases and V 6 bases, and 13 bases lay outside the gene matches. For the CDR3, the DNA is TGTGCCAGCAGACGTCGTAAAAAGGACAGGGGGCATAGCAATCAGCCCCAGCATTTT. Amino acid sequence: CASRRRKKDRGHSNQPQHF.

This clone came up a few times. The chain uses TRBV6-1 and TRBJ2-1; TRBD2 aligns across 8 bases. The germline gives CDR1 MNHNS, CDR2 SASEGT. J lost 3 bases, V lost 6 bases, and 7 bases had no gene match. The length of the CDR3 is 15 residues. The CDR3 DNA reads as TGTGCCAGCAGGCGGGGGGACTCCTACTACAATGAGCAGTTCTTC. Translated, it gives CASRRGDSYYNEQFF.

The chain links TRBV6-5 to TRBJ2-2; D call uncertain. Trimming took 7 bases from V and 1 from J, leaving 13 bases between them. The CDR3 runs to 15 residues. Germline lookup yields CDR1 MNHEY and CDR2 SVGAGI. CDR3 loop: CASTPGGRNTGELFF. The CDR3 coding sequence is TGTGCCAGCACCCCCGGCGGTCGGAACACCGGGGAGCTGTTTTTT.

The rearrangement joins TRBV4-1 to TRBJ2-7; no clear D gene. CDR1 MGHRA and CDR2 YSYEKL come from the germline V gene. The CDR3 covers 15 residues. V was trimmed by 0 bases and J by 2 bases, leaving 11 bases between them. The CDR3 is CASSQDPADAYEQYF. CDR3 coding DNA: TGCGCCAGCAGCCAAGATCCCGCAGATGCCTACGAGCAGTACTTC.

This clone was observed a handful of times. The germline gene is not matched at one end of the junction; a read error may be the cause. The CDR3 sequence: CASSYSMERGQRDF. Here the CDR3 DNA reads TGTGCCAGCAGTTACTCGATGGAAAGGGGTCAACGCGACTTT. The gene calls are TRBV6-6 and TRBJ1-6, with a possible D match to TRBD1 (5 bases). Germline loops: CDR1 MNHNY, CDR2 SVGAGI (reference sequence). The CDR3 has 14 residues.